This entry concerns a single T cell receptor (beta chain). Its specificity is unknown. The record originates from a study of OX40 agonist ivuxolimab in advanced cancers. Overall study: Those enrolled were about 80% male, with a mean age of 60 years and ages from about 20 to 85. Prior anti-PD-1, anti-PD-L1 or anti-CTLA-4 therapy did not bar entry, and around 39% had some. The study's findings and limits: Partial responders at 0.1-3.0 mg/kg had among the lowest clonal expansion.

Sequencing was performed with immunoSEQ multiplex PCR; in TCRdb, only in-frame clones are kept and a portion is missing. The data hold around 67,000 clones, with around 84% observed a single time. The CDR3 sequence is 13 residues long. Germline V gene data show CDR1 as MDHEN and CDR2 as SYDVKM. Deletions cut 5 bases from V and 12 bases from J, with 19 bases between. The chain carries TRBV28 and TRBJ1-1; the D is unclear. The specimen was CD4+ or CD8+ T cells sorted from blood, collected in a trial of the OX40 agonist ivuxolimab. The TCR was taken from an adult with an advanced solid tumor such as melanoma, head and neck, liver or kidney cancer. In nucleotides, the CDR3 is TGTGCCAGCAGTGTACTGGCAGGCGCAATACCTTTCTTT. It encodes CASSVLAGAIPFF. The full variable domain, completed using reference TRBV28 and TRBJ1-1, is DVKVTQSSRYLVKRTGEKVFLECVQDMDHENMFWYRQDPGLGLRLIYFSYDVKMKEKGDIPEGYSVSREKKERFSLILESASTNQTSMYLCASSVLAGAIPFFGQGTRLTVV.